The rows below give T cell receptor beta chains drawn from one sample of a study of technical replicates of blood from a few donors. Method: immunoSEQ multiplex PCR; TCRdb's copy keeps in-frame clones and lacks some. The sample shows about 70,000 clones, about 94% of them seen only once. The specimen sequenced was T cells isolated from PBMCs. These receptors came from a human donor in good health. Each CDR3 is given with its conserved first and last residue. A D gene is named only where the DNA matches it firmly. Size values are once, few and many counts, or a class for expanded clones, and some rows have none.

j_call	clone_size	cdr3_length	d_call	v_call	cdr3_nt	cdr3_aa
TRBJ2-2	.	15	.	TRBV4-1	TGCGCCAGCAGCCTCAGCGGGACAAACACCGGGGAGCTGTTTTTT	CASSLSGTNTGELFF
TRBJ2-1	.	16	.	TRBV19	TGTGCCAGTAGTATCGCTGGGAGCCTCTCCTACAATGAGCAGTTCTTC	CASSIAGSLSYNEQFF
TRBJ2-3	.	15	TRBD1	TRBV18	TGTGCCAGCTCACCGAGAACAGGGGGCACAGATACGCAGTATTTT	CASSPRTGGTDTQYF
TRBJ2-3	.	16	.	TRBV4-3	TGCGCCAGCAGCCAAGACGAGGAGACTAGCACAGATACGCAGTATTTT	CASSQDEETSTDTQYF
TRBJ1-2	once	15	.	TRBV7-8	TGTGCCAGCAGCCTCTCAAGGACATCCAACTATGGCTACACCTTC	CASSLSRTSNYGYTF
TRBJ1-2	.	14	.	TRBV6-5	TGTGCCAGCAGTTACACGGTTTATGATTATGGCTACACCTTC	CASSYTVYDYGYTF
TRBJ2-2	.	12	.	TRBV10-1	TGCGCCAGCAGTGATAGTACCGGGGAGCTGTTTTTT	CASSDSTGELFF
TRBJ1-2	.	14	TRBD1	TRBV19	TGTGCCAGTAGTGTACAGGGGGCCTACTATGGCTACACCTTC	CASSVQGAYYGYTF
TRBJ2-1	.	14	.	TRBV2	TGTGCCAGCAGTGCTACCTCGTCCTACAATGAGCAGTTCTTC	CASSATSSYNEQFF
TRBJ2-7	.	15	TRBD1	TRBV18	TGTGCCAGCTCACTAGCCGGGACAGACTCCTACGAGCAGTACTTC	CASSLAGTDSYEQYF
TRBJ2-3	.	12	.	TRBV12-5	TGTGCTAGTGGTTTGGGGCTAGATCCGCAGTATTTT	CASGLGLDPQYF